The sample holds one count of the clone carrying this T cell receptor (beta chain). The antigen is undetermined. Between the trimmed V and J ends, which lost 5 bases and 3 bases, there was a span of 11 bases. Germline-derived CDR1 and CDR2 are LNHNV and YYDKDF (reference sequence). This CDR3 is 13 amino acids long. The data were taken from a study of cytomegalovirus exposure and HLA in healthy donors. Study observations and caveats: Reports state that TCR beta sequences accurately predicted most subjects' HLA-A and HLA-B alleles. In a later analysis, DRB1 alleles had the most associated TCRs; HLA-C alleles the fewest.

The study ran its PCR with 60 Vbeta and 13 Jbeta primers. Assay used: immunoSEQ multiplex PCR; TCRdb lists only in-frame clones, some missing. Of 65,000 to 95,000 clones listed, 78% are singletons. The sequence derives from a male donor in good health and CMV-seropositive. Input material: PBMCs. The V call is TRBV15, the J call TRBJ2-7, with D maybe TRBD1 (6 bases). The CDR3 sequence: CATSLNRDYEQYF. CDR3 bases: TGTGCCACCAGCCTCAACAGGGACTACGAGCAGTACTTC.